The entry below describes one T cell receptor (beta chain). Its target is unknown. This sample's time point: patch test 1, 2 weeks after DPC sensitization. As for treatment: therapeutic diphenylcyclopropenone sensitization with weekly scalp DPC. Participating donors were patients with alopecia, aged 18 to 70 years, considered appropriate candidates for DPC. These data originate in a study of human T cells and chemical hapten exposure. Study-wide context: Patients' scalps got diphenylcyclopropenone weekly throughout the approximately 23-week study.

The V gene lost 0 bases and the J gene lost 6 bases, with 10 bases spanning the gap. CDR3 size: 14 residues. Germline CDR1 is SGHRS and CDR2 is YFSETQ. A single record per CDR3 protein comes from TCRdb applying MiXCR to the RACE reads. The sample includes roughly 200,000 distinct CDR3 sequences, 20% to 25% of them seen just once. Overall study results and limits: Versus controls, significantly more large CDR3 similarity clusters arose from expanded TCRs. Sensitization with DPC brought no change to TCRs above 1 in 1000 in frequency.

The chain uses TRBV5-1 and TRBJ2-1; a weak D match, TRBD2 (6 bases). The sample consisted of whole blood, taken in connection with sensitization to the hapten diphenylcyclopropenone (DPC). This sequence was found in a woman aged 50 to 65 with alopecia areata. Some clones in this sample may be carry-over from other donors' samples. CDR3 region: CASSLELAPNEQFF. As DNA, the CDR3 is TGCGCCAGCAGCTTGGAACTAGCCCCCAATGAGCAGTTCTTC.